This entry lists 11 T cell receptor beta chains sequenced from one sample in a study of stem cell transplantation in POMP-related autoinflammatory disease. Produced via immunoSEQ multiplex PCR; TCRdb's table is partial and in-frame only. The sample yields roughly 68,000 clones, roughly 90% seen once. Sequences were derived from CD4+ T cells from PBMCs, sampled after stem cell transplantation. The receptors here all came from a human patient with POMP-related autoinflammation and immune dysregulation (PRAID). The graft donor may account for some of the T cells.

This clone showed up just once. The gene calls are TRBV7-9 and TRBJ1-5; possibly TRBD1 for D (6 bases). From germline, CDR1 is SEHNR and CDR2 FQNEAQ (reference sequence). Trimming took off 5 bases at V and 5 bases at J, with 10 bases between the two ends. This CDR3 comprises 13 residues. The CDR3 DNA reads TGTGCCAGCAGCCCCTCAGGGGATCAGCCCCAGCATTTT. Amino acid sequence: CASSPSGDQPQHF.

The rearrangement uses TRBV11-2 and TRBJ1-1; a weak D match, TRBD1 (5 bases). CDR3 length equals 13 residues. Germline CDR1 reads SGHAT; CDR2 reads FQNNGV. Trimming pared 5 bases from V and 5 bases from J, leaving 12 bases between. The CDR3 DNA reads as TGTGCCAGCAGCGCCTCTGGGGGGACTGAAGCTTTCTTT. It yields the protein CASSASGGTEAFF.

V and J are TRBV11-2 and TRBJ2-1; TRBD2 agrees at 8 bases. The CDR3 length is 14 residues. V lost 5 bases to trimming and J lost 2 bases; unmatched junction nucleotides: 2. Germline V lookup: CDR1 SGHAT, CDR2 FQNNGV. The CDR3 nucleotides are TGTGCCAGCAGCCAGGGACTAGCCTACAATGAGCAGTTCTTC. Translating gives CASSQGLAYNEQFF.

The genes are TRBV28 and TRBJ1-2; weak D call: TRBD1 (6 bases). The CDR3 sequence is 12 residues long. V was shortened by 2 bases and J by 7 bases, with 8 bases between the two germline ends. Per the germline V gene, CDR1 is MDHEN and CDR2 is SYDVKM. The CDR3 protein is CASSLIGGGYTF. CDR3 DNA: TGTGCCAGCAGTTTAATAGGGGGTGGCTACACCTTC.

V gene TRBV7-6 combines with J gene TRBJ1-3; TRBD1 aligns across 7 bases. CDR3 length: 16 amino acids. V lost 5 bases and J lost 2; bases outside the gene matches: 9. CDR1 and CDR2 from the germline V gene are SGHVS and FNYEAQ. CDR3 DNA: TGTGCCAGCAGCACACTTTGGAGGGGGCCTGGAAACACCATATATTTT. Residues: CASSTLWRGPGNTIYF.

This clone was seen a single time. The chain couples TRBV4-1 to TRBJ2-5; 8 bases match TRBD2. The CDR3 runs to 15 residues. J gave up 6 bases and V 0 bases, and 6 bases lay outside the gene matches. The germline V gene encodes CDR1 MGHRA and CDR2 YSYEKL. CDR3 bases: TGCGCCAGCAGCCAAGATGGGACTAGGGCGAAGACCCAGTACTTC. The encoded protein is CASSQDGTRAKTQYF.

The rearrangement links TRBV11-2 to TRBJ2-7; 10 nucleotides line up with TRBD1. The CDR3 is 14 amino acids. CDR1 is SGHAT and CDR2 is FQNNGV in the germline V gene. V trimming: 3 bases; J trimming: 3 bases; junction bases outside the gene matches: 2. In DNA form, the CDR3 reads TGTGCCAGCAGCTTGGGACAGGGGATCTACGAGCAGTACTTC. This encodes CASSLGQGIYEQYF. Full variable domain (outside the CDR3, taken from reference TRBV11-2 and TRBJ2-7): EAGVAQSPRYKIIEKRQSVAFWCNPISGHATLYWYQQILGQGPKLLIQFQNNGVVDDSQLPKDRFSAERLKGVDSTLKIQPAKLEDSAVYLCASSLGQGIYEQYFGPGTRLTVT.

This chain connects TRBV24-1 to TRBJ2-5; 10 bases agree with TRBD1. The CDR3 is made up of 15 amino acids. Germline CDR1 is KGHDR and CDR2 is SFDVKD. The J segment lost 2 bases and the V segment lost 4 bases, leaving 3 bases of the junction unmatched. The CDR3 nucleotides are TGTGCCACCAGTGAGGCGGGACAGGGGCAAGAGACCCAGTACTTC. Its protein is CATSEAGQGQETQYF.

J is TRBJ1-2 and V is TRBV2; D is undetermined. Germline CDR1 is SNHLY and CDR2 is FYNNEI. There are 11 residues in the CDR3. V gave up 6 bases and J gave up 8 bases, with 10 bases separating them. The CDR3 loop reads CASSAGPGYTF. CDR3 in DNA: TGTGCCAGCAGCGCGGGCCCGGGCTACACCTTC. The whole variable domain, filled in from reference TRBV2 and TRBJ1-2, reads EPEVTQTPSHQVTQMGQEVILRCVPISNHLYFYWYRQILGQKVEFLVSFYNNEISEKSEIFDDQFSVERPDGSNFTLKIRSTKLEDSAMYFCASSAGPGYTFGSGTRLTVV.

V usage is TRBV6-5 and J usage is TRBJ2-4; D not certain. The CDR3 is made up of 12 amino acids. With 6 bases removed from V and 2 bases from J, the gap between germline ends came to 5 bases. Germline CDR1 and CDR2: MNHEY and SVGAGI. The chain's CDR3 is CASSLPKNIQYF. CDR3 DNA: TGTGCCAGCAGCCTCCCCAAAAACATTCAGTACTTC.

The chain is built from TRBV19 and TRBJ1-6; D gene unclear. The V and J ends lost 3 bases and 6 bases respectively, with 9 bases between them. The length of the CDR3 is 14 residues. The germline gives CDR1 LNHDA, CDR2 SQIVND (reference sequence). CDR3 nucleotides: TGTGCCAGTAGTATTGGGGTCCTTAATTCACCCCTCCACTTT. It codes for CASSIGVLNSPLHF.